This note documents a single T cell receptor (beta chain) sequence. Original methodology: Quantification of nucleated cells was approximated via reference gene primer amplification. The table came from immunoSEQ multiplex PCR; TCRdb's copy has only in-frame clones and leaves some out. That table is the source of V, J and clone size, and D and trimming were worked out from the DNA. Among some 150,000 clones listed, 70% to 90% were seen once. This specimen belongs to a study of blood T cell repertoires in COVID-19. Study as a whole: Acute and convalescent COVID-19 samples came from the United States, Italy and Spain. T cells, B-cell-depleted T cells, or PBMCs supplied cDNA or gDNA.

The CDR3 loop spans 13 amino acids. Per the germline V gene, CDR1 is MNHEY and CDR2 is SMNVEV (reference sequence). Germline trimming cut 3 bases from V and 3 bases from J; bases unmatched to any gene: 1. Sequencing used peripheral blood. This sequence joins TRBV27 and TRBJ2-7; 8 bases are a match to TRBD1. This TCR came from a man in his 70s with acute or convalescent COVID-19. The CDR3 is CASSFDRGYEQYF. CDR3 in DNA: TGTGCCAGCAGTTTTGACAGGGGCTACGAGCAGTACTTC.